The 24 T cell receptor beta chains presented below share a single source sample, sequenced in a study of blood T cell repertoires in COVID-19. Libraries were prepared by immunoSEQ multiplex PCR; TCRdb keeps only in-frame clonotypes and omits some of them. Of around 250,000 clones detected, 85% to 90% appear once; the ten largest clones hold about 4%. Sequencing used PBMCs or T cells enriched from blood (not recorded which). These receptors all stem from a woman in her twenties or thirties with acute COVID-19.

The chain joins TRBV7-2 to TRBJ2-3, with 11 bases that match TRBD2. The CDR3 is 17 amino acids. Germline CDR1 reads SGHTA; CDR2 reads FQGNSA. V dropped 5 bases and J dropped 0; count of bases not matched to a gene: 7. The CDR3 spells CASSKELAGDSTDTQYF. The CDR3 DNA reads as TGTGCCAGCAGCAAGGAACTAGCGGGAGACAGCACAGATACGCAGTATTTT. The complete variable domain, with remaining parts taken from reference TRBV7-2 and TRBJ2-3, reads GAGVSQSPSNKVTEKGKDVELRCDPISGHTALYWYRQSLGQGLEFLIYFQGNSAPDKSGLPSDRFSAERTGGSVSTLTIQRTQQEDSAVYLCASSKELAGDSTDTQYFGPGTRLTVL.

The CDR3: CATSDGQGHYGYTF. DNA of the CDR3: TGTGCCACCAGTGATGGACAGGGCCACTATGGCTACACCTTC. The J gene is TRBJ1-2, the V gene TRBV24-1, with 8 nucleotides matching TRBD1. Looked up from germline, CDR1 is KGHDR and CDR2 is SFDVKD. J was trimmed by 3 bases and V by 3 bases; bases with no gene match: 2. The CDR3 extends over 14 amino acids.

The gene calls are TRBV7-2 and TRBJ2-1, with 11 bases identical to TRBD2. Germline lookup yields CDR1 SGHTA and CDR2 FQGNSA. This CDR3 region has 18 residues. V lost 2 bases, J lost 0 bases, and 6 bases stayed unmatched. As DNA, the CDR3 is TGTGCCAGCAGCTTAACTAGCGGGGGTGCCTTCTCCTACAATGAGCAGTTCTTC. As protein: CASSLTSGGAFSYNEQFF. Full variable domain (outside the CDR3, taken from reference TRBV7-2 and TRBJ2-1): GAGVSQSPSNKVTEKGKDVELRCDPISGHTALYWYRQSLGQGLEFLIYFQGNSAPDKSGLPSDRFSAERTGGSVSTLTIQRTQQEDSAVYLCASSLTSGGAFSYNEQFFGPGTRLTVL.

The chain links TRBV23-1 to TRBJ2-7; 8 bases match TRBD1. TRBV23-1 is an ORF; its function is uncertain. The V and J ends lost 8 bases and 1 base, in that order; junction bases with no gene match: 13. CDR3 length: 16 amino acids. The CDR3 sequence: CASGGPGTGESYEQYF. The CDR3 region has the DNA TGCGCCAGCGGTGGTCCCGGGACAGGAGAATCCTACGAGCAGTACTTC.

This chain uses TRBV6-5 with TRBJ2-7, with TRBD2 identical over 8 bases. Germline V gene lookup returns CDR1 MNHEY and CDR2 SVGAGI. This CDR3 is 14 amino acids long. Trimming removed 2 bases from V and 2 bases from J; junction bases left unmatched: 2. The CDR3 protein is CASSYRGGPYEQYF. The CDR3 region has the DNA TGTGCCAGCAGTTACCGGGGGGGTCCCTACGAGCAGTACTTC.

DNA for the CDR3: TGTGCCAGCTCTCCTGAGTCCAGGGATGGAAACACCATATATTTT. Its translation is CASSPESRDGNTIYF. The chain has TRBV28 and TRBJ1-3; TRBD1 might be the D (5 bases). The V gene lost 8 bases and the J gene lost 3 bases, with 17 bases spanning the gap. In germline, CDR1 is MDHEN, CDR2 SYDVKM. The CDR3 consists of 15 residues.

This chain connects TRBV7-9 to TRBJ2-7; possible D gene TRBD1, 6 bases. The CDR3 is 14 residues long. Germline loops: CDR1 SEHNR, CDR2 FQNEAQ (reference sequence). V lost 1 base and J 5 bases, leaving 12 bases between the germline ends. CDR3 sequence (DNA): TGTGCCAGCAGCTTAGACAGGGTCAGCGACGAGCAGTACTTC. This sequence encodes CASSLDRVSDEQYF.

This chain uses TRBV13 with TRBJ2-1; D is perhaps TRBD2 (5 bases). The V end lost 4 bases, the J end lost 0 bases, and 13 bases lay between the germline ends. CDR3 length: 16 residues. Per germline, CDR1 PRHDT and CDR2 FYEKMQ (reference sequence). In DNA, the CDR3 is TGTGCCAGCAGCTCCACGCAAACTAGCTCCTACAATGAGCAGTTCTTC. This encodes CASSSTQTSSYNEQFF.

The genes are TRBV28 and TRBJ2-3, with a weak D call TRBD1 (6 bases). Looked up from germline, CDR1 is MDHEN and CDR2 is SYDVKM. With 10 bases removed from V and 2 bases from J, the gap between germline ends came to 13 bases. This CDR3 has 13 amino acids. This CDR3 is CAINTGTTDTQYF. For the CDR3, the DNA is TGTGCCATAAATACAGGGACCACAGATACGCAGTATTTT.

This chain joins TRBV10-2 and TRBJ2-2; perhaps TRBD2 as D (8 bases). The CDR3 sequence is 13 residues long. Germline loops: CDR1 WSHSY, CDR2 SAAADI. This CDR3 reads CGVAGQITGELFF. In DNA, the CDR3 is TGCGGGGTAGCGGGACAGATTACCGGGGAGCTGTTTTTT.

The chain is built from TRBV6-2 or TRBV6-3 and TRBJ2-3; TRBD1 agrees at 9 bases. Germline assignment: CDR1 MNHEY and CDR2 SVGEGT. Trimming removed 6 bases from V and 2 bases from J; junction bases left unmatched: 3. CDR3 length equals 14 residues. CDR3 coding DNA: TGTGCCAGCAGCGGACAGGGGTTCACAGATACGCAGTATTTT. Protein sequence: CASSGQGFTDTQYF.

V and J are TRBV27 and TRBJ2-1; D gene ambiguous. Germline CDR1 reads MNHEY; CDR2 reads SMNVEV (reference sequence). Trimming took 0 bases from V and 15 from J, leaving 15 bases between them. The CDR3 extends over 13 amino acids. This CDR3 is CASSLSSRNTGFF. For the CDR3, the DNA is TGTGCCAGCAGTTTATCTAGCCGGAATACTGGGTTCTTC.

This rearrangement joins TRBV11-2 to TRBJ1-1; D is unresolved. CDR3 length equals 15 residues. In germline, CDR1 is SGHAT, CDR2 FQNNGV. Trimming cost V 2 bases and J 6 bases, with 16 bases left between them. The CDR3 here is CASSLTPREAAEAFF. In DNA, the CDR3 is TGTGCCAGCAGCTTAACTCCCAGAGAAGCGGCTGAAGCTTTCTTT.

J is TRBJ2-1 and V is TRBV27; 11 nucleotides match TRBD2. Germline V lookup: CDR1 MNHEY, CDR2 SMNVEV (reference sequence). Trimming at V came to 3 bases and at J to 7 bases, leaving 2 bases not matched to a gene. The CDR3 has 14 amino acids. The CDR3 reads CASSLIAGGNEQFF. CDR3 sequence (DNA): TGTGCCAGCAGTTTGATAGCGGGAGGGAATGAGCAGTTCTTC.

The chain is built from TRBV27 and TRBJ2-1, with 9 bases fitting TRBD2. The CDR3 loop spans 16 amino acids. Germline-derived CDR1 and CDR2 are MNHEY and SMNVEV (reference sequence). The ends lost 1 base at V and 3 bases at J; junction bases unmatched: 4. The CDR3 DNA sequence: TGTGCCAGCAGTTTATGGGCGGGAGGGGTCTACAATGAGCAGTTCTTC. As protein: CASSLWAGGVYNEQFF.

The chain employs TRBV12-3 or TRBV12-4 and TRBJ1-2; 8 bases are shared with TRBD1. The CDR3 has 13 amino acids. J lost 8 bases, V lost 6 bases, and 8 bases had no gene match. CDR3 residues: CASRPTGEGGYTF. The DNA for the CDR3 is TGTGCCAGCAGACCGACAGGGGAGGGGGGCTACACCTTC.

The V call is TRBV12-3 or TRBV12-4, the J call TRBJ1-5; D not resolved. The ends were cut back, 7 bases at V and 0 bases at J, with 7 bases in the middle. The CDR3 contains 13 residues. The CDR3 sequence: CASTKNSNQPQHF. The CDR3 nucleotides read TGTGCCAGCACTAAAAATAGCAATCAGCCCCAGCATTTT.

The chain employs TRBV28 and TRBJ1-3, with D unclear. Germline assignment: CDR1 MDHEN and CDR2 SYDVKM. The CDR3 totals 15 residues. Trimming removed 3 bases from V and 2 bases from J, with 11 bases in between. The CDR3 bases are TGTGCCAGCAGTTTTCCCGGGAGCACTGGAAACACCATATATTTT. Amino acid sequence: CASSFPGSTGNTIYF.

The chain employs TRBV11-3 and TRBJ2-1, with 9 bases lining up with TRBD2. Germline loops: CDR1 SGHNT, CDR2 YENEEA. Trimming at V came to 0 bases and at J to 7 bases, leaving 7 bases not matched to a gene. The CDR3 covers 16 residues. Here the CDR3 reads CASSLESSGARNEQFF. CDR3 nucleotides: TGTGCCAGCAGCTTAGAATCTAGCGGGGCTAGGAATGAGCAGTTCTTC.

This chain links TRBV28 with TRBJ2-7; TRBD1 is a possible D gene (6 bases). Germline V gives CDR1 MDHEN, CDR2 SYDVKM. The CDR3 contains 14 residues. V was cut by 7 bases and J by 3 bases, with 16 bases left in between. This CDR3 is CASIGGHISYEQYF. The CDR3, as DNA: TGTGCCAGCATTGGGGGACACATCAGCTACGAGCAGTACTTC.

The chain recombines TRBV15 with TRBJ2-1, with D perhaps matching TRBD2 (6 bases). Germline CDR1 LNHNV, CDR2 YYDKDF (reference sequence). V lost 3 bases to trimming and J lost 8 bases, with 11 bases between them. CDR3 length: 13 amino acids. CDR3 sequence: CATSSLTRDEQFF. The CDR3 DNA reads TGTGCCACCAGCAGCCTGACTAGAGATGAGCAGTTCTTC.

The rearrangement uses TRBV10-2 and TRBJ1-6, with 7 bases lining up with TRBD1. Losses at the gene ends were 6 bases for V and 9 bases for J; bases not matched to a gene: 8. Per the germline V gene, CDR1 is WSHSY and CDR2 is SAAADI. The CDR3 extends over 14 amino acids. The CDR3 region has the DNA TGCGCCAGCAGAGAGACAGGGTTTGGTTCACCCCTCCACTTT. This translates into CASRETGFGSPLHF.

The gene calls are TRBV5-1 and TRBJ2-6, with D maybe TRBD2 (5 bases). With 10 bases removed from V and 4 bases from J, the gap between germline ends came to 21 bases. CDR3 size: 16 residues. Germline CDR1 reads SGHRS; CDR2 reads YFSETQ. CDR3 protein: CAATPGIGEGANVLTF. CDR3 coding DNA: TGCGCCGCGACCCCGGGGATTGGGGAAGGGGCCAACGTCCTGACTTTC. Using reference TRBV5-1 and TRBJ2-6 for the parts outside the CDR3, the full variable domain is KAGVTQTPRYLIKTRGQQVTLSCSPISGHRSVSWYQQTPGQGLQFLFEYFSETQRNKGNFPGRFSGRQFSNSRSEMNVSTLELGDSALYLCAATPGIGEGANVLTFGAGSRLTVL.

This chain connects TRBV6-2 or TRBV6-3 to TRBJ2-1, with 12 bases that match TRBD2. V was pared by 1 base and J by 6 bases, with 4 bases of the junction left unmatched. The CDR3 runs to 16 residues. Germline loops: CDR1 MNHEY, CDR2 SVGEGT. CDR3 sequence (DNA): TGTGCCAGCAGTTACTACCCGGGACTAGCGGGCAATGAGCAGTTCTTC. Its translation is CASSYYPGLAGNEQFF.